Below, 29 T cell receptor beta chains from the same sample are listed, as sequenced in a study of CD8+CD57+ T cells in acquired aplastic anemia. CDR3 and TCR beta VDJ profiling relied on genomic DNA as the template. MiXCR, applied by TCRdb to the reads, yields one record per CDR3 protein. Here the sample spans roughly 420,000 distinct CDR3 sequences, roughly 68% being singletons. Specimen: sorted CD4+, CD8+, or CD8+CD57+ T cells (not recorded which) from PBMCs. These receptors all come from a human donor in good health, serving as a control.

The gene calls are TRBV10-3 and TRBJ1-2; 7 bases are a match to TRBD1. Germline CDR1 ENHRY, CDR2 SYGVKD. The CDR3 covers 13 residues. J lost 7 bases, V lost 6 bases, and 8 bases had no gene match. The CDR3 sequence: CAIRLQGSCGYTF. CDR3 nucleotide sequence: TGTGCCATCAGGCTACAGGGGAGCTGTGGCTACACCTTC.

This clonotype was seen repeatedly, ten times or more. The genes are TRBV3-1 and TRBJ1-6, with a possible D match to TRBD1 (6 bases). The CDR3 loop spans 13 amino acids. V was shortened by 7 bases and J by 7 bases, with 11 bases between the two germline ends. Germline CDR1 and CDR2: LGHDT and YNNKEL (reference sequence). This CDR3 reads CASTGAGNSPLHF. CDR3 bases: TGTGCCAGCACAGGGGCTGGGAATTCACCCCTCCACTTT.

The rearrangement links TRBV24-1 to TRBJ1-5; D call uncertain. The CDR3 is 18 amino acids. The ends were cut back, 5 bases at V and 6 bases at J, with 25 bases in the middle. CDR1 is KGHDR, CDR2 SFDVKD, per germline. The CDR3 reads CATSVRIGARHLGQPQHF. The CDR3 coding sequence is TGTGCCACCAGTGTAAGAATTGGAGCCAGACACTTGGGTCAGCCCCAGCATTTT.

The chain couples TRBV5-1 to TRBJ1-6; 12 bases agree with TRBD1. The CDR3 runs to 14 residues. J gave up 17 bases and V 3 bases, and 9 bases lay outside the gene matches. The germline CDR1 and CDR2 sequences are SGHRS and YFSETQ. Written as DNA, the CDR3 is TGCGCCAGCAGCTCCGGGACAGGGGGCTCCCCAGTCCACTTT. This translates into CASSSGTGGSPVHF.

Comments on this clonotype: A junction end diverges from the germline sequence, so it may reflect a read error. The chain carries TRBV7-8 and TRBJ2-7; 8 positions agree with TRBD2. The germline gives CDR1 SGHVS, CDR2 FQNEAQ. The CDR3 extends over 14 amino acids. In DNA, the CDR3 is TGTGCCAGCAGCACGCAACCCTCCGGACTAGCTACGTTCTTC. It yields the protein CASSTQPSGLATFF.

The genes are TRBV10-3 and TRBJ2-3; no firm D call. Trimming took 7 bases from V and 5 from J, leaving 13 bases between them. CDR1 is ENHRY, CDR2 SYGVKD, per germline. This CDR3 has 13 residues. This CDR3 reads CAIKDGLGDTQYF. The CDR3 DNA reads TGTGCCATCAAGGATGGCTTGGGAGATACGCAGTATTTT.

This sequence joins TRBV5-6 and TRBJ2-7; D possibly corresponds to TRBD2 (6 bases). Trimming left V 4 bases short and J 2 bases short, with 13 bases between. This CDR3 contains 14 residues. Looked up from germline, CDR1 is SGHDT and CDR2 is YYEEEE. The CDR3 nucleotides read TGTGCCAGCAGCCCATGGGAGGTACCCTACGAGCAGTACTTC. Its protein is CASSPWEVPYEQYF.

In regard to this clonotype: The junction departs from the called germline gene at one end, perhaps through a read error. V usage is TRBV7-4 and J usage is TRBJ2-1, with D possibly being TRBD1 (5 bases). This CDR3 is built from 15 residues. CDR1 and CDR2 (germline): SGHVT, SQSDAQ. CDR3 in amino acids: CASSLGRITNNEQFF. The CDR3 nucleotides are TGCGCCAGCAGCCTGGGGCGGATTACAAACAATGAGCAGTTCTTC. The full variable domain, completed using reference TRBV7-4 and TRBJ2-1, is GAGVSQSPRYKVAKRGRDVALRCDSISGHVTLYWYRQTLGQGSEVLTYSQSDAQRDKSGRPSGRFSAERPERSVSTLKIQRTEQGDSAVYLCASSLGRITNNEQFFGPGTRLTVL.

Details on this clonotype: Mismatch with germline at one junction end may stem from a read error. The J gene is TRBJ2-2, the V gene TRBV20-1; TRBD2 matches at 7 bases. There are 12 residues in the CDR3. Looked up from germline, CDR1 is DFQATT and CDR2 is SNEGSKA (reference sequence). The CDR3 reads CSVRVMGGGLFF. The CDR3 coding sequence is TGCAGTGTTAGAGTTATGGGGGGGGGGCTGTTTTTT.

This clonotype was counted a single time. The V call is TRBV6-2 or TRBV6-3, the J call TRBJ1-2, with TRBD1 as a possible D gene (6 bases). Trimming removed 5 bases at V and 8 bases at J, with 15 bases between. Germline V gene data show CDR1 as MNHEY and CDR2 as SVGEGT. The CDR3 is made up of 13 amino acids. The CDR3 is CASSPLPGQGYTF. The DNA for the CDR3 is TGTGCCAGCAGTCCCCTCCCCGGACAGGGCTACACCTTC.

Worth noting for this clonotype: One end of the junction does not line up with germline, which may come from a read error. The chain couples TRBV10-1 to TRBJ2-5; no reliable D call. CDR1 is WNHNN, CDR2 SYGVQD, per germline (reference sequence). The CDR3 is 12 residues long. The CDR3 sequence: CASSERLRSQYF. The CDR3 nucleotides are TGTGCCAGCAGTGAGAGACTCCGCTCCCAGTACTTC.

In the case of this clonotype: Its ends do not fully match the called genes, so a read error is possible. DNA for the CDR3: TGTGCCAGCAGTAAAGACTACGAGCAGTACTTT. This encodes CASSKDYEQYF. The chain carries TRBV6-1 and TRBJ2-7; TRBD2 is a possible D gene (5 bases). CDR1 is MNHNS and CDR2 is SASEGT in the germline V gene. The CDR3 sequence is 11 residues long.

The chain has TRBV7-3 and TRBJ2-5, with 9 bases matching TRBD2. The V segment lost 2 bases and the J segment 6 bases; nucleotides outside the gene matches: 10. Germline CDR1 reads SGHTA; CDR2 reads FQGTGA. The CDR3 is 16 residues long. CDR3 DNA: TGTGCCAGCAGCTTAGTGCCTAGCGGGGAGGCCCAGACCCAGTACTTC. This encodes CASSLVPSGEAQTQYF.

Note on this clonotype: The junction departs from germline at one end; a sequencing error may be responsible. The chain couples TRBV7-6 to TRBJ1-4; unclear D gene. The CDR3 loop spans 14 amino acids. The germline V gene encodes CDR1 SGHVS and CDR2 FNYEAQ. This CDR3 reads CASSPRLAGNNEQF. CDR3 bases: TGTGCTAGCAGCCCGAGACTAGCGGGGAACAATGAGCAGTTT.

As for this clonotype: This sequence may be a read error, since a much larger clone differs from it by one base. This chain joins TRBV5-1 and TRBJ2-2, with D possibly TRBD2 on 5 matching bases. V lost 0 bases, J lost 6 bases, and 12 bases lay in between. This CDR3 has 15 amino acids. In germline, CDR1 is SGHRS, CDR2 YFSETQ. CDR3 sequence reads: CASSLVHRGPGELFF. The DNA of the CDR3 is TGCGCCAGCAGCTTGGTGCATCGCGGGCCCGGGGAGCTGTTTTTT.

The chain couples TRBV24-1 to TRBJ2-7; tentative D call: TRBD1 (5 bases). Germline V gene sequence: CDR1 KGHDR, CDR2 SFDVKD. V lost 3 bases and J lost 6, with 8 bases in between. This CDR3 is built from 12 residues. The CDR3 DNA reads as TGTGCCACCAGTGATATCCAGGGCGAGCAGTACTTC. This sequence encodes CATSDIQGEQYF.

A word on this clonotype: At one end the junction does not follow the germline gene, possibly because of a read error. The V gene is TRBV3-1, the J gene TRBJ2-3, with 7 positions matching TRBD2. The CDR3 has 17 residues. Germline V gene data show CDR1 as LGHDT and CDR2 as YNNKEL (reference sequence). This chain's CDR3 is CAGRPKTGGGTTDTQYF. As DNA, the CDR3 is TGTGCCGGCAGACCTAAAACTGGGGGGGGGACCACAGATACGCAGTATTTT.

With respect to this clonotype: At one of its ends the junction is not consistent with the germline gene, which may arise from a read error. The chain uses TRBV7-3 and TRBJ2-2; perhaps TRBD2 as D (5 bases). This CDR3 is 14 amino acids long. From germline, CDR1 is SGHTA and CDR2 FQGTGA. DNA for the CDR3: TGTGCCACCAGCAGAGTCGGGGACACCGGGGAGCTGTTTTTT. It yields the protein CATSRVGDTGELFF.

The CDR3 DNA reads TGTGCCAGCAGCGACCCCTCCGGGACAGGGCAAGAGACCCAGTACTTC. Its translation is CASSDPSGTGQETQYF. The chain combines TRBV7-2 with TRBJ2-5; 9 nucleotides align to TRBD1. Germline V gene sequence: CDR1 SGHTA, CDR2 FQGNSA. V dropped 5 bases and J dropped 2; count of bases not matched to a gene: 9. The length of the CDR3 is 16 residues.

A word on this clonotype: Mismatch with germline at one junction end may stem from a read error. The chain is built from TRBV7-7 and TRBJ1-2; TRBD1 might be the D (6 bases). Germline V gene lookup returns CDR1 SSHAT and CDR2 FNYEAQ (reference sequence). There are 14 residues in the CDR3. The CDR3 loop is CASSLATGGNSPLF. For the CDR3, the DNA is TGTGCTAGCAGCTTAGCGACAGGAGGTAATTCACCCCTCTTC.

The genes are TRBV29-1 and TRBJ2-1; no firm D call. The CDR3 has 13 amino acids. Germline V lookup: CDR1 SQVTM, CDR2 ANQGSEA. Trimming cost V 7 bases and J 9 bases, with 19 bases left between them. The CDR3 DNA follows: TGCAGCGCCACGAACGCCAGGACGGCTGAGCAGTTCTTC. Protein product: CSATNARTAEQFF.

In this sample, this clonotype turned up many times. The chain uses TRBV20-1 and TRBJ1-4; TRBD1 might be the D (5 bases). Trimming removed 6 bases from V and 8 bases from J, with 19 bases in between. Germline lookup yields CDR1 DFQATT and CDR2 SNEGSKA (reference sequence). The CDR3 consists of 14 residues. The CDR3 here is CSAALGGGSEKLFF. DNA of the CDR3: TGCAGTGCCGCATTGGGGGGGGGAAGCGAAAAACTGTTTTTT.

This clonotype has only one observation. V and J are TRBV10-3 and TRBJ1-1; D unresolved. The CDR3 covers 13 residues. From germline, CDR1 is ENHRY and CDR2 SYGVKD. V was shortened by 10 bases and J by 1 base, with 13 bases between the two germline ends. The CDR3 DNA sequence: TGTGCCAGCAAATCAGCTTCGAACACTGAAGCTTTCTTT. Its translation: CASKSASNTEAFF.

This clonotype occurred many times. The chain has TRBV24-1 and TRBJ1-5, with 8 bases lining up with TRBD1. The germline V gene encodes CDR1 KGHDR and CDR2 SFDVKD. Trimming cost V 3 bases and J 6 bases; bases outside gene matches: 3. The length of the CDR3 is 14 residues. The CDR3: CATSDRQGSQPQHF. CDR3 bases: TGTGCCACCAGTGATCGACAGGGGAGTCAGCCCCAGCATTTT.

The V and J genes are TRBV7-2 and TRBJ1-2, with D unclear. Per the germline V gene, CDR1 is SGHTA and CDR2 is FQGNSA. Trimming took 0 bases from V and 11 from J, leaving 19 bases between them. The CDR3 length is 15 residues. The DNA for the CDR3 is TGTGCCAGCAGCTTAGCCGGGTTACTAGCAAGAGAGTACACCTTC. Its protein product is CASSLAGLLAREYTF.

A single count supports this clonotype. The V gene is TRBV20-1, the J gene TRBJ2-1; D perhaps matches TRBD1 (5 bases). V lost 8 bases, J lost 9 bases, and 20 bases lay in between. In germline, CDR1 is DFQATT, CDR2 SNEGSKA (reference sequence). There are 13 residues in the CDR3. In nucleotides, the CDR3 is TGCAGTCCAGAAGGACACATAAACACTGAGCAGTTCTTC. Translating gives CSPEGHINTEQFF.

A remark on this clonotype: A read error may account for a junction end that differs from germline. This sequence joins TRBV25-1 and TRBJ2-5; no firm D call. The CDR3 runs 15 residues. Germline CDR1 MGHDK, CDR2 SYGVNS. Written as DNA, the CDR3 is TGTGCCAGCAGCGGCGACCGAGGTCGCAACGAGGACCAGTTCTTT. Translated, it gives CASSGDRGRNEDQFF. The complete variable domain, with remaining parts taken from reference TRBV25-1 and TRBJ2-5, reads EADIYQTPRYLVIGTGKKITLECSQTMGHDKMYWYQQDPGMELHLIHYSYGVNSTEKGDLSSESTVSRIRTEHFPLTLESARPSHTSQYLCASSGDRGRNEDQFFGPGTRLLVL.

The J gene is TRBJ1-1, the V gene TRBV13, with D perhaps TRBD1 (5 bases). V shed 5 bases and J shed 2 bases, with 9 bases lying between them. Germline-derived CDR1 and CDR2 are PRHDT and FYEKMQ (reference sequence). The CDR3 is made up of 13 amino acids. CDR3 DNA: TGTGCCAGCAGCAAGGGGCCTAACACTGAAGCTTTCTTT. Translated: CASSKGPNTEAFF.

V is TRBV20-1 and J is TRBJ1-5; 7 positions agree with TRBD1. The germline V gene encodes CDR1 DFQATT and CDR2 SNEGSKA (reference sequence). This CDR3 region has 13 residues. The trim removed 3 bases at V and 5 bases at J, leaving 4 bases unmatched. The CDR3 nucleotides are TGCAGTGCTAGGACAGGGTCTGATCAGCCCCAGCATTTT. Protein: CSARTGSDQPQHF.